These 5 T cell receptor beta chains were all obtained from the same sample, sequenced in a study of cytomegalovirus exposure and HLA in healthy donors. Primers for the PCR totalled 60 Vbeta and 13 Jbeta. The method was immunoSEQ multiplex PCR; TCRdb's version includes in-frame clones alone and lacks a portion of them. Of approximately 170,000 clones listed, around 62% are singletons. Sequenced input: PBMCs. Receptors were obtained from a man aged 40-49 years in good health and CMV-seronegative.

The chain links TRBV5-1 to TRBJ2-2, with 9 bases that match TRBD2. Germline loops: CDR1 SGHRS, CDR2 YFSETQ. The CDR3 covers 19 residues. V lost 0 bases and J lost 1; bases outside the gene matches: 10. The CDR3 spells CASSLAGLAGIVNTGELFF. The CDR3 nucleotides are TGCGCCAGCAGCTTGGCCGGGCTAGCGGGGATTGTGAACACCGGGGAGCTGTTTTTT.

This chain connects TRBV7-3 to TRBJ2-3; 7 bases agree with TRBD2. CDR1 and CDR2 (germline): SGHTA, FQGTGA. The CDR3 runs to 16 residues. Losses at the gene ends were 5 bases for V and 4 bases for J; bases not matched to a gene: 12. The CDR3 spells CASSQDVEGGADTQYF. CDR3 in DNA: TGTGCCAGCAGCCAAGATGTGGAGGGAGGGGCAGATACGCAGTATTTT.

This chain uses TRBV9 with TRBJ2-7; D gene uncertain. From germline, CDR1 is SGDLS and CDR2 YYNGEE. The CDR3 is 14 amino acids. Trimming pared 4 bases from V and 2 bases from J, leaving 13 bases between. The CDR3 nucleotides read TGTGCCAGCAGCCCCAAAGAGAACCCCTACGAGCAGTACTTC. It is translated as CASSPKENPYEQYF.

This clone appeared a single time. The chain is built from TRBV9 and TRBJ2-4, with TRBD2 as a possible D gene (5 bases). CDR1 and CDR2 from the germline V gene are SGDLS and YYNGEE. This CDR3 contains 12 residues. V was shortened by 7 bases and J by 7 bases, with 12 bases between the two germline ends. CDR3 residues: CASEGRSNIQYF. Written as DNA, the CDR3 is TGTGCCAGCGAGGGTAGGTCGAACATTCAGTACTTC.

This chain links TRBV19 with TRBJ1-5; D is undetermined. Trimming took off 1 base at V and 9 bases at J, with 13 bases between the two ends. The CDR3 has 14 residues. Looked up from germline, CDR1 is LNHDA and CDR2 is SQIVND (reference sequence). For the CDR3, the DNA is TGTGCCAGTAGTATAGGTTCAGGATCAGGGCCCCAGCATTTT. This sequence encodes CASSIGSGSGPQHF.